This note documents a single TCR beta chain sequence. Its matching antigen is unknown. The CDR3 contains 15 residues. After removal of 5 bases from V and 5 bases from J, the junction contained 8 bases not matched to a gene. Per the germline V gene, CDR1 is MNHNS and CDR2 is SASEGT. This table comes from immunoSEQ multiplex PCR, and its TCRdb copy is limited to in-frame clones, with some not included. The sample contains over 85,000 clones, roughly 90% of which appear only once. These data originate in a study of siplizumab effects on memory and regulatory T cells. Findings of the study overall: Controls had approximately 27% Treg-derived mappable alloreactive CD4+ clones on average, versus about 70% with siplizumab.

This receptor was obtained from a human donor in good health. Specimen: CD4+ T cells sorted from blood. The chain has TRBV6-1 and TRBJ2-1; 8 nucleotides agree with TRBD2. The CDR3 sequence is CASSTTSGTHNEQFF. The CDR3 bases are TGTGCCAGCAGTACCACTAGCGGAACACACAATGAGCAGTTCTTC.